This T cell receptor (beta chain) originates from a study of T cells after posttransplantation cyclophosphamide. This CDR3 comprises 19 residues. Germline trimming cut 5 bases from V and 0 bases from J; bases unmatched to any gene: 12. CDR1 is SGHRS and CDR2 is YFSETQ in the germline V gene. Cells defined as naive were viable CD3+CD4+ or CD3+CD8+ and CCR7+CD45RA+CD45RO-CD95-CD27+CD28+. Produced via immunoSEQ multiplex PCR; TCRdb's table is partial and in-frame only. The repertoire includes just over 20,000 clones, over 95% of them detected once, and roughly 0.17% sits in the top ten. Source material: naive CD4+ T cells sorted from PBMCs. This sequence joins TRBV5-1 and TRBJ2-1; TRBD2 matches 12 bases. The clonotype comes from a man aged 35-49 years in good health, CMV-negative, and a related stem cell transplant donor. CDR3 sequence (DNA): TGCGCCAGCAGTTCCCCCCAAGGACTAGCGGGAAACTCCTACAATGAGCAGTTCTTC. Translation: CASSSPQGLAGNSYNEQFF.